This paragraph reports one TCR beta chain. Its target is not known. It was cDNA, reverse transcribed from extracted RNA, that served as the sequencing template. Only in-frame clones appear in the TCRdb table, and some are missing; sequencing was by immunoSEQ multiplex PCR. The profile shows about 220,000 clones, about 57% of them singletons. The data derive from a study of CD8+ T cells in alopecia areata. Study-level information: Tofacitinib was taken orally by treated patients, and the dose was 5 to 10 mg twice daily. Study-wide results and caveats: Sequencing of scalp samples also captures resident alphabeta T cells of normal skin. Scalp clonality and expanded CD8+ clones among the top 100 showed significant decreases with tofacitinib. Especially in alopecia totalis/universalis, lesional scalp showed greater clonality than normal scalp did.

V trimming: 3 bases; J trimming: 4 bases; junction bases outside the gene matches: 2. The germline gives CDR1 SGDLS, CDR2 YYNGEE. The CDR3 sequence is 13 residues long. Described treatment: oral pan-JAK inhibitor, 5-10 mg twice daily. The chain recombines TRBV9 with TRBJ2-5; 8 bases fit TRBD1. This clonotype was obtained from a human donor with alopecia areata. The specimen was CD4+ T cells sorted from blood, collected at week 4, from a patient treated with tofacitinib. The CDR3 bases are TGTGCCAGCAGCGCAGACAGGGGAGAGACCCAGTACTTC. This translates into CASSADRGETQYF.